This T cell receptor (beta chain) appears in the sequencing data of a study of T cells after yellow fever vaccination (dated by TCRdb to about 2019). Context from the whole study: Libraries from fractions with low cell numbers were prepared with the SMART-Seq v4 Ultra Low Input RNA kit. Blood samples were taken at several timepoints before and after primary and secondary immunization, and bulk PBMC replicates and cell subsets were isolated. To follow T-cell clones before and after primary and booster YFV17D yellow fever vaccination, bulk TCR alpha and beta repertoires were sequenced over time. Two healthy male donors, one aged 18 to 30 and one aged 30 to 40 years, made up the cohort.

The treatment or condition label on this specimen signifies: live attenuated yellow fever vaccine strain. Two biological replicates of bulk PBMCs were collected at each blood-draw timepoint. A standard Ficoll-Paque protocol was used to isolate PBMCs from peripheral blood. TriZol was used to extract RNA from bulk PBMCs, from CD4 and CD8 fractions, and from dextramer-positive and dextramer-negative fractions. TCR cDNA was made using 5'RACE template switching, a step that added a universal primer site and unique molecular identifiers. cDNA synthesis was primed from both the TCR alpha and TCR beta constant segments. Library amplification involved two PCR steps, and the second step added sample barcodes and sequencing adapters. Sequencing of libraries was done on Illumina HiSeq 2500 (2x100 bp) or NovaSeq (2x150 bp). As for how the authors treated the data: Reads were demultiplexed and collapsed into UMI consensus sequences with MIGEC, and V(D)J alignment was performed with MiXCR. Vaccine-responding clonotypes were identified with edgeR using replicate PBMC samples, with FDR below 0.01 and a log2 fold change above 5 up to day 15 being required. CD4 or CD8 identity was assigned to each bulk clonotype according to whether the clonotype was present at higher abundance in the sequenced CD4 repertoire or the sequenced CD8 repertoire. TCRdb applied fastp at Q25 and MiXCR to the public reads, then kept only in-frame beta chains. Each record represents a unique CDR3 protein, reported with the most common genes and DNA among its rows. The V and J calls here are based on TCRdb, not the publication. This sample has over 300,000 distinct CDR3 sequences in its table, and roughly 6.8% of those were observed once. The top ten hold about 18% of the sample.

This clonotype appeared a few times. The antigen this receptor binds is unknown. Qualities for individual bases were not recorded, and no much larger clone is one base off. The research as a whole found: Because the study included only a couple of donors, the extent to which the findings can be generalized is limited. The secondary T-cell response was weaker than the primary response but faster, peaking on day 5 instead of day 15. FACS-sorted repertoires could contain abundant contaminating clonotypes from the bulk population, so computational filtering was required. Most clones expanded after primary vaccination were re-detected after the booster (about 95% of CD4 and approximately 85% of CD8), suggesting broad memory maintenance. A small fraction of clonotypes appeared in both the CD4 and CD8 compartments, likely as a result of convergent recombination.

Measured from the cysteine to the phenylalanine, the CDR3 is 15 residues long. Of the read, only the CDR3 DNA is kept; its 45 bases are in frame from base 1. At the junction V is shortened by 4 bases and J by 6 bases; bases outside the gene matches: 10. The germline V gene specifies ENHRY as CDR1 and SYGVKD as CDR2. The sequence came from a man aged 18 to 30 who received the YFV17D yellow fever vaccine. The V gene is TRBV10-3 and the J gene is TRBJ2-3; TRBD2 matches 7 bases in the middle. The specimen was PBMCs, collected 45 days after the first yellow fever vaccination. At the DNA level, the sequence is TGTGCCATCAGTGCAGTCAGCGGGGTCGCGGATACGCAGTATTTT. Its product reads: CAISAVSGVADTQYF.